A single sample gave rise to the 2 T cell receptor beta chains below, sequenced in a study of shared clonotypes between healthy human individuals (dated by TCRdb to between 2020 and 2021). Library construction relied on the immunoSEQ multiplex PCR assay. TCRdb took this table from immuneACCESS and kept in-frame rearrangements with V and J called. Such tables lack part of the clones; where checked against another copy, unresolved V genes explain under half of the gap, and the rest is unexplained. Counted in this sample were approximately 2.5 million clones; over 85% of them appeared once. Jointly, the top ten make up more than 0.35% of the sample. Sample: naive CD4+ T cells from PBMCs. Reading the label with the study, this specimen's cell subset or site is: CD45RA+ positively selected. The receptors were sampled from a young man in good health. Some clones in this sample may be carry-over from other donors' samples.

The J gene is TRBJ2-1, the V gene TRBV28, with TRBD1 as a possible D gene (6 bases). Germline CDR1 and CDR2: MDHEN and SYDVKM. The ends were cut back, 4 bases at V and 5 bases at J, with 18 bases in the middle. The CDR3 length is 16 residues. CDR3 bases: TGTGCCAGCAGTTCCAACCCGGACAGCAGAAACAATGAGCAGTTCTTC. As protein: CASSSNPDSRNNEQFF.

Regarding this clone: In the same sample, other DNA sequences code for this CDR3. The V gene is TRBV18, the J gene TRBJ1-5; a possible D gene is TRBD1 (5 bases). CDR3 length: 14 residues. Germline values: CDR1 KGHSH, CDR2 LQKENI. Trimming stripped 6 bases from V and 6 bases from J, with 15 bases between. The DNA for the CDR3 is TGTGCCAGCTCCCCCGCGGGGGTCGGTCAGCCCCAGCATTTT. As protein: CASSPAGVGQPQHF.